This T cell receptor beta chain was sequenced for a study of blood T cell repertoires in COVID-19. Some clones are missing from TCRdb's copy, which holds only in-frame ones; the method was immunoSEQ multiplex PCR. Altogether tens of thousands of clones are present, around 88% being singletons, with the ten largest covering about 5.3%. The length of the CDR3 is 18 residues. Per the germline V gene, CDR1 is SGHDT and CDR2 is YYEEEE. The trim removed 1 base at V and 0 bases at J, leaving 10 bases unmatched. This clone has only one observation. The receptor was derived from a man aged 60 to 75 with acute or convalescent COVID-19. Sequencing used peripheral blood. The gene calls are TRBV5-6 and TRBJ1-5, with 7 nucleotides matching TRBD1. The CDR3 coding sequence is TGTGCCAGCAGCTTGACCGCAGGGGGGTTTTATAGCAATCAGCCCCAGCATTTT. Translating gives CASSLTAGGFYSNQPQHF. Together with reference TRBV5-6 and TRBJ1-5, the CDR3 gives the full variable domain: DAGVTQSPTHLIKTRGQQVTLRCSPKSGHDTVSWYQQALGQGPQFIFQYYEEEERQRGNFPDRFSGHQFPNYSSELNVNALLLGDSALYLCASSLTAGGFYSNQPQHFGDGTRLSIL.